This T cell receptor beta chain was retrieved from a study of cytomegalovirus exposure and HLA in healthy donors. The overall study: The platform used for the roughly 130 validation repertoires matched that of the 666 first-cohort repertoires, a later analysis reported.

Data came from immunoSEQ multiplex PCR; TCRdb stores just in-frame clones and leaves some out. The table has under 100,000 clones, 95% seen once. Overall study findings and caveats: Some public TCRs appeared in many individuals, while most sequences were rare.

The CDR3 loop spans 13 amino acids. V gave up 3 bases and J gave up 4 bases, with 10 bases separating them. Per the germline V gene, CDR1 is SGDLS and CDR2 is YYNGEE. On this clone: As yet, its antigen is unknown.

The J gene is TRBJ1-2, the V gene TRBV9, with D unclear. The sequence was obtained from a woman younger than 35 in good health and CMV-seronegative. Source material: PBMCs. CDR3 loop: CASSGGPLYGYTF. The CDR3 DNA reads TGTGCCAGCAGCGGCGGGCCCCTCTATGGCTACACCTTC.